The 31 T cell receptor beta chains in this list originate from one sample, sequenced in a study of cytomegalovirus exposure and HLA in healthy donors. The PCR was carried out with 60 Vbeta primers and 13 Jbeta primers. Produced via immunoSEQ multiplex PCR; TCRdb's table is partial and in-frame only. The sample consists of about 160,000 clones, around 83% of them appearing once. The sequenced sample was PBMCs. The receptors come from a man aged 50 to 59 in good health and CMV-seropositive.

This chain connects TRBV5-4 to TRBJ2-5, with D possibly TRBD1 on 9 matching bases. Trimming removed 7 bases at V and 5 bases at J, with 18 bases between. Germline V gene lookup returns CDR1 SGHNT and CDR2 YYREEE (reference sequence). The CDR3 is 14 amino acids. In DNA form, the CDR3 reads TGTGCCAGCCGGGAGGGACAGGGCGGGGAGACCCAGTACTTC. Protein sequence: CASREGQGGETQYF.

This chain joins TRBV19 and TRBJ1-6; TRBD1 aligns across 8 bases. This CDR3 spans 16 amino acids. In germline, CDR1 is LNHDA, CDR2 SQIVND (reference sequence). V lost 3 bases and J lost 10; bases outside the gene matches: 11. The CDR3 DNA reads TGTGCCAGTAGTATCTTTGGACAGGGTGTTACCTCACCCCTCCACTTT. This gives the protein CASSIFGQGVTSPLHF.

The chain joins TRBV5-1 to TRBJ2-3, with D possibly being TRBD1 (6 bases). The ends were cut back, 5 bases at V and 0 bases at J, with 16 bases in the middle. The CDR3 is 16 amino acids. Germline V gene lookup returns CDR1 SGHRS and CDR2 YFSETQ. Written as DNA, the CDR3 is TGCGCCAGCAGACCCGGACAGCCAAAAAGCACAGATACGCAGTATTTT. Protein product: CASRPGQPKSTDTQYF.

V gene TRBV5-6 combines with J gene TRBJ2-3; D gene uncertain. CDR1 and CDR2 (germline): SGHDT, YYEEEE. The V and J ends lost 4 bases and 8 bases respectively, with 14 bases between them. CDR3 length: 13 amino acids. The CDR3 sequence: CASSGQLLGTQYF. The CDR3 DNA follows: TGTGCCAGCAGCGGGCAACTCTTGGGTACGCAGTATTTT. The full variable domain, with the rest looked up from reference TRBV5-6 and TRBJ2-3, is DAGVTQSPTHLIKTRGQQVTLRCSPKSGHDTVSWYQQALGQGPQFIFQYYEEEERQRGNFPDRFSGHQFPNYSSELNVNALLLGDSALYLCASSGQLLGTQYFGPGTRLTVL.

The V call is TRBV19, the J call TRBJ2-7, with 7 bases identical to TRBD2. The germline CDR1 and CDR2 sequences are LNHDA and SQIVND (reference sequence). The CDR3 spans 14 residues. V dropped 3 bases and J dropped 3; count of bases not matched to a gene: 5. CDR3 nucleotide sequence: TGTGCCAGTAGTATCGGCCTAGCGGACTACGAGCAGTACTTC. It specifies CASSIGLADYEQYF. Looking up the rest from reference TRBV19 and TRBJ2-7 gives the full variable domain: DGGITQSPKYLFRKEGQNVTLSCEQNLNHDAMYWYRQDPGQGLRLIYYSQIVNDFQKGDIAEGYSVSREKKESFPLTVTSAQKNPTAFYLCASSIGLADYEQYFGPGTRLTVT.

This chain connects TRBV19 to TRBJ1-1; a possible D gene is TRBD1 (5 bases). CDR3 size: 14 residues. CDR1 is LNHDA, CDR2 SQIVND, per germline (reference sequence). With 8 bases removed from V and 1 base from J, the gap between germline ends came to 14 bases. The CDR3 sequence is CASGDRSSNTEAFF. CDR3 sequence (DNA): TGTGCCAGTGGAGACAGAAGTTCGAACACTGAAGCTTTCTTT.

This rearrangement joins TRBV5-4 to TRBJ2-7; TRBD1 matches 7 bases. The CDR3 is made up of 15 amino acids. The V segment lost 2 bases and the J segment 0 bases; nucleotides outside the gene matches: 5. Germline assignment: CDR1 SGHNT and CDR2 YYREEE (reference sequence). This CDR3 is CASSLRTGSSYEQYF. The CDR3, as DNA: TGTGCCAGCAGCTTAAGGACAGGAAGCTCCTACGAGCAGTACTTC.

The rearrangement links TRBV2 to TRBJ2-5; 10 nucleotides line up with TRBD2. The DNA end favors TRBJ2-7, so the J call may be wrong. CDR3 length: 15 residues. Germline V gives CDR1 SNHLY, CDR2 FYNNEI. Written as DNA, the CDR3 is TGTGCCAGCAGTGAAAGCCTAGCGGGGGCCTACGAGCAGTACTTC. It yields the protein CASSESLAGAYEQYF.

The J gene is TRBJ1-1, the V gene TRBV28, with D possibly matching TRBD1 (6 bases). V was cut by 2 bases and J by 9 bases, with 10 bases left in between. This CDR3 is built from 12 residues. Germline CDR1 MDHEN, CDR2 SYDVKM. CDR3 amino acids: CASSLRTAKAFF. CDR3 sequence (DNA): TGTGCCAGCAGTTTAAGGACAGCTAAAGCTTTCTTT.

The chain couples TRBV10-3 to TRBJ2-7; 7 bases line up with TRBD1. The ends lost 4 bases at V and 0 bases at J; junction bases unmatched: 6. The CDR3 is 15 amino acids. Germline CDR1 ENHRY, CDR2 SYGVKD. This CDR3 reads CAISGGTDSSYEQYF. Written as DNA, the CDR3 is TGTGCCATCAGTGGAGGGACAGACAGCTCCTACGAGCAGTACTTC.

V usage is TRBV27 and J usage is TRBJ2-3; D is unclear. The V and J ends lost 6 bases and 2 bases respectively, with 12 bases between them. The CDR3 is 14 residues long. Germline V CDR1 and CDR2: MNHEY, SMNVEV (reference sequence). In DNA, the CDR3 is TGTGCCAGCAGGGGCTCCATTATCACAGATACGCAGTATTTT. Translating gives CASRGSIITDTQYF.

The chain has TRBV7-6 and TRBJ2-3; D perhaps matches TRBD2 (5 bases). Trimming cost V 2 bases and J 3 bases, with 15 bases left between them. The CDR3 consists of 16 residues. CDR1 and CDR2 (germline): SGHVS, FNYEAQ. CDR3 sequence reads: CASSLRSGVSTDTQYF. In nucleotides, the CDR3 is TGTGCCAGCAGCTTACGGAGCGGAGTGAGTACAGATACGCAGTATTTT.

The chain is built from TRBV9 and TRBJ2-1; 12 nucleotides agree with TRBD2. Germline loops: CDR1 SGDLS, CDR2 YYNGEE. The CDR3 consists of 17 residues. Trimming removed 3 bases from V and 2 bases from J; junction bases left unmatched: 6. CDR3 bases: TGTGCCAGCAGCGCTAGCGGGGGGGCCCAAACCTACAATGAGCAGTTCTTC. Translating it yields CASSASGGAQTYNEQFF.

The chain employs TRBV5-1 and TRBJ2-7; 9 nucleotides line up with TRBD1. Per germline, CDR1 SGHRS and CDR2 YFSETQ. Trimming at V came to 2 bases and at J to 5 bases, leaving 5 bases not matched to a gene. The CDR3 contains 14 residues. In DNA form, the CDR3 reads TGCGCCAGCAGCTTTACAGGGGGCATCGACGAGCAGTACTTC. This codes for CASSFTGGIDEQYF.

The DNA for the CDR3 is TGTGCCAGCAGTTTCATCCCGGGTCATGGATACAATGAGCAGTTCTTC. It is translated as CASSFIPGHGYNEQFF. This chain joins TRBV6-6 and TRBJ2-1; D gene uncertain. The V gene's germline CDR1 is MNHNY and CDR2 SVGAGI (reference sequence). Between the trimmed V and J ends, which lost 4 bases and 4 bases, there was a span of 17 bases. The length of the CDR3 is 16 residues.

V is TRBV10-3 and J is TRBJ1-3, with 8 bases fitting TRBD1. Germline lookup yields CDR1 ENHRY and CDR2 SYGVKD. The CDR3 covers 15 residues. The V segment lost 4 bases and the J segment 1 base; nucleotides outside the gene matches: 3. The CDR3 DNA follows: TGTGCCATCAGTGGACAGGGGCTTTCTGGAAACACCATATATTTT. It translates to CAISGQGLSGNTIYF.

This chain connects TRBV6-5 to TRBJ2-3, with 10 bases aligning to TRBD2. Trimming at V came to 6 bases and at J to 3 bases, leaving 3 bases not matched to a gene. The germline gives CDR1 MNHEY, CDR2 SVGAGI. This CDR3 is built from 14 residues. The CDR3 nucleotides read TGTGCCAGCAGGAGCGGGAGGGCAACAGATACGCAGTATTTT. Protein: CASRSGRATDTQYF.

The chain links TRBV7-2 to TRBJ1-2, with D possibly TRBD1 on 6 matching bases. CDR1 and CDR2 from the germline V gene are SGHTA and FQGNSA. The V and J ends lost 1 base and 0 bases respectively, with 12 bases between them. The CDR3 consists of 16 residues. For the CDR3, the DNA is TGTGCCAGCAGCTTAGAGGGGGGGCTGGCTAACTATGGCTACACCTTC. It encodes CASSLEGGLANYGYTF.

The J gene is TRBJ2-1, the V gene TRBV7-2; 9 bases are shared with TRBD2. Trimming took 7 bases from V and 7 from J; bases not matched to a gene: 17. Germline V gene data show CDR1 as SGHTA and CDR2 as FQGNSA. The CDR3 length is 17 residues. CDR3 loop: CASTISGGGRARNEQFF. DNA for the CDR3: TGTGCCAGCACCATAAGTGGTGGCGGGAGGGCCAGGAATGAGCAGTTCTTC.

The J gene is TRBJ2-7, the V gene TRBV19, with a weak D call TRBD1 (7 bases). Deletions cut 10 bases from V and 3 bases from J, with 16 bases between. The CDR3 spans 13 residues. Germline-derived CDR1 and CDR2 are LNHDA and SQIVND (reference sequence). CDR3 nucleotide sequence: TGTGCCACTACGGGGGACAGCTACTACGAGCAGTACTTC. This translates into CATTGDSYYEQYF.

The V gene is TRBV28, the J gene TRBJ2-3, with D possibly matching TRBD1 (6 bases). Trimming stripped 1 base from V and 2 bases from J, with 34 bases between. Germline loops: CDR1 MDHEN, CDR2 SYDVKM. The CDR3 runs 23 residues. This CDR3 reads CASSLYLKKGIRDTQESTDTQYF. The CDR3, as DNA: TGTGCCAGCAGTTTATACCTTAAAAAAGGCATCCGGGACACCCAAGAATCCACAGATACGCAGTATTTT.

CDR3 loop: CASSEAPRLDEQFF. CDR3 nucleotide sequence: TGTGCCAGCAGTGAAGCGCCTAGGCTTGATGAGCAGTTCTTC. V is TRBV6-1 and J is TRBJ2-1; no reliable D call. The germline CDR1 and CDR2 sequences are MNHNS and SASEGT. Trimming took off 0 bases at V and 8 bases at J, with 11 bases between the two ends. This CDR3 has 14 residues.

This clone has a single count. The V call is TRBV30, the J call TRBJ2-7, with 7 bases aligning to TRBD1. Trimming removed 3 bases from V and 2 bases from J; junction bases left unmatched: 7. This CDR3 spans 14 amino acids. The germline V gene has CDR1 GTSNPN and CDR2 SVGIG (reference sequence). The CDR3 sequence: CAWRGDRDAYEQYF. CDR3 DNA sequence: TGTGCCTGGAGAGGAGACAGGGATGCCTACGAGCAGTACTTC.

The chain employs TRBV5-4 and TRBJ2-6, with 7 bases aligning to TRBD1. The V and J ends lost 1 base and 2 bases, in that order; junction bases with no gene match: 15. CDR1 is SGHNT, CDR2 YYREEE, per germline (reference sequence). The CDR3 contains 20 residues. CDR3: CASSLPGSLGTVPGANVLTF. CDR3 DNA: TGTGCCAGCAGCTTGCCCGGAAGCTTGGGGACAGTCCCTGGGGCCAACGTCCTGACTTTC.

The V and J genes are TRBV27 and TRBJ2-5, with TRBD1 identical over 8 bases. Germline-derived CDR1 and CDR2 are MNHEY and SMNVEV (reference sequence). CDR3 size: 15 residues. V lost 5 bases, J lost 7 bases, and 12 bases stayed unmatched. CDR3 loop: CASSPGTGVRGTQYF. In DNA form, the CDR3 reads TGTGCCAGCAGTCCCGGGACAGGAGTCCGAGGGACCCAGTACTTC.

CDR3: CASSPLRPGNYNSPLHF. The CDR3 DNA sequence: TGTGCCAGCAGCCCCTTAAGGCCGGGAAACTATAATTCACCCCTCCACTTT. The chain couples TRBV7-8 to TRBJ1-6; D not resolved. CDR1 and CDR2 (germline): SGHVS, FQNEAQ. The V end lost 5 bases, the J end lost 3 bases, and 17 bases lay between the germline ends. The CDR3 totals 17 residues.

The CDR3 DNA follows: TGTGCCAGCAGTGCCCTAAGACAGGGACCCTCTGGGGCCAACGTCCTGACTTTC. This codes for CASSALRQGPSGANVLTF. The rearrangement links TRBV28 to TRBJ2-6; 7 nucleotides align to TRBD1. With 5 bases clipped from V and 0 bases from J, the junction kept 10 bases outside the gene matches. Germline V gene lookup returns CDR1 MDHEN and CDR2 SYDVKM. The CDR3 length is 18 residues.

The genes are TRBV6-6 and TRBJ1-4, with D tentatively TRBD1 (5 bases). V was clipped by 6 bases and J by 2 bases, with 10 bases between them. Germline V gene data show CDR1 as MNHNY and CDR2 as SVGAGI (reference sequence). The length of the CDR3 is 14 residues. The CDR3 region is CASSRDWTNEKLFF. The DNA for the CDR3 is TGTGCCAGCAGCCGGGACTGGACTAATGAAAAACTGTTTTTT.

In DNA, the CDR3 is TGTGCCATCAGTGAACAGGGGGAGATAAATAATCAGCCCCAGCATTTT. Translation: CAISEQGEINNQPQHF. The chain links TRBV10-3 to TRBJ1-5; TRBD1 matches 8 bases. V lost 3 bases, J lost 4 bases, and 8 bases stayed unmatched. The CDR3 covers 16 residues. The germline gives CDR1 ENHRY, CDR2 SYGVKD.

This clone was seen a handful of times. The CDR3 nucleotides read TGTGCCAGCAGCGTAAACAGGTTTCGAGAGACCCAGTACTTC. Translating it yields CASSVNRFRETQYF. The chain carries TRBV7-6 and TRBJ2-5; a weak D match, TRBD1 (5 bases). The CDR3 contains 14 residues. Looked up from germline, CDR1 is SGHVS and CDR2 is FNYEAQ. V was shortened by 5 bases and J by 4 bases, with 14 bases between the two germline ends.

This chain joins TRBV5-1 and TRBJ1-1; 7 bases are a match to TRBD1. The V gene end was trimmed by 4 bases and the J gene end by 0 bases; junction bases not matched to a gene: 6. The CDR3 is made up of 15 amino acids. CDR1 is SGHRS, CDR2 YFSETQ, per germline. DNA for the CDR3: TGCGCCAGCAGCCGACAGGGACAGATGAACACTGAAGCTTTCTTT. This codes for CASSRQGQMNTEAFF. The full variable domain, completed using reference TRBV5-1 and TRBJ1-1, is KAGVTQTPRYLIKTRGQQVTLSCSPISGHRSVSWYQQTPGQGLQFLFEYFSETQRNKGNFPGRFSGRQFSNSRSEMNVSTLELGDSALYLCASSRQGQMNTEAFFGQGTRLTVV.